The 28 T cell receptor beta chains reported below all come from one sample, sequenced in a study of vaccination and CD4 T cells after COVID-19. The Oncomine TCR Beta short-read assay was applied to DNA of cultured CD4+ T cells. From the PCR reads, TCRdb called clonotypes with MiXCR, one entry per CDR3 protein. Among more than 15,000 distinct CDR3 sequences listed, approximately 50% were seen once. Antigens of these TCRs are unknown. Time point in this sample: late sampling 161 to 241 days after vaccination in a few convalescent patients. Treatment noted: approximately nine-day PBMC culture with coronavirus spike peptide pools or control peptides (ViraFEST assay). Sequencing used CD4+ T cells from blood, cultured in vitro, obtained about 7 months after SARS-CoV-2 vaccination. The receptors derive from a human donor who had recovered from COVID-19.

This clonotype was seen a handful of times. The chain couples TRBV6-1 to TRBJ2-7, with D perhaps matching TRBD2 (5 bases). Trimming stripped 5 bases from V and 0 bases from J, with 11 bases between. CDR1 and CDR2 from the germline V gene are MNHNS and SASEGT. This CDR3 is 14 amino acids long. The CDR3 loop reads CASSPRRNSYEQYF. Here the CDR3 DNA reads TGTGCCAGCAGTCCCCGGAGGAACTCCTACGAGCAGTACTTC.

The chain recombines TRBV6-5 with TRBJ1-2; D is possibly TRBD1 (5 bases). The CDR3 has 12 residues. Trimming removed 2 bases at V and 7 bases at J, with 8 bases between. Germline CDR1 MNHEY, CDR2 SVGAGI. The CDR3 spells CASSYNGGGYTF. CDR3 DNA: TGTGCCAGCAGTTACAATGGGGGTGGCTACACCTTC.

V gene TRBV20-1 combines with J gene TRBJ2-5; D is possibly TRBD2 (5 bases). CDR3 length equals 14 residues. Per germline, CDR1 DFQATT and CDR2 SNEGSKA (reference sequence). V was clipped by 0 bases and J by 1 base, with 9 bases between them. The CDR3 protein is CSARDTRIQETQYF. Written as DNA, the CDR3 is TGCAGTGCTAGAGATACTAGAATCCAAGAGACCCAGTACTTC.

This clonotype has only a few counts. The chain recombines TRBV7-2 with TRBJ2-3; TRBD2 is a possible D gene (6 bases). The CDR3 covers 15 residues. CDR1 and CDR2 (germline): SGHTA, FQGNSA. Between the trimmed V and J ends, which lost 5 bases and 2 bases, there was a span of 14 bases. The CDR3 spells CASSRSGFSTDTQYF. The CDR3 coding sequence is TGTGCCAGCAGCCGCAGCGGGTTCTCCACAGATACGCAGTATTTT.

This sequence joins TRBV7-9 and TRBJ1-1; tentatively, D is TRBD1 (5 bases). V was cut by 3 bases and J by 5 bases, with 16 bases left in between. Germline CDR1 reads SEHNR; CDR2 reads FQNEAQ (reference sequence). The CDR3 loop spans 15 amino acids. CDR3 amino acids: CASSFWGGRRTEAFF. DNA for the CDR3: TGTGCCAGCAGCTTTTGGGGCGGGAGGAGGACTGAAGCTTTCTTT.

This chain joins TRBV14 and TRBJ2-7; perhaps D is TRBD1 or TRBD2 (6 bases each). The CDR3 runs 13 residues. Germline V lookup: CDR1 SGHDN, CDR2 FVKESK. V dropped 2 bases and J dropped 9 bases, with 14 bases sitting between them. The CDR3, as DNA: TGTGCCAGCAGCCAATCGGGGGCATTACGGCAGTACTTC. This codes for CASSQSGALRQYF.

V is TRBV20-1 and J is TRBJ2-3; no clear D. CDR3 length equals 13 residues. The germline gives CDR1 DFQATT, CDR2 SNEGSKA (reference sequence). V gave up 0 bases and J gave up 6 bases, with 10 bases separating them. CDR3 amino acids: CSARDPGSDTQYF. CDR3 nucleotide sequence: TGCAGTGCTAGAGACCCCGGATCGGATACGCAGTATTTT.

The rearrangement links TRBV2 to TRBJ2-3; 8 nucleotides agree with TRBD1. This CDR3 spans 15 amino acids. V was clipped by 3 bases and J by 4 bases; unmatched bases: 6. CDR1 is SNHLY, CDR2 FYNNEI, per germline. For the CDR3, the DNA is TGTGCCAGCAGTGATGTGTCAGGGGGCGCAGATACGCAGTATTTT. Encoded protein: CASSDVSGGADTQYF.

The rearrangement joins TRBV27 to TRBJ2-7; TRBD2 is a possible D gene (5 bases). V lost 3 bases and J lost 4, with 13 bases in between. Germline assignment: CDR1 MNHEY and CDR2 SMNVEV (reference sequence). The CDR3 is made up of 14 amino acids. CDR3 loop: CASSLPLRVYEQYF. The CDR3, as DNA: TGTGCCAGCAGTTTGCCCCTGAGGGTGTACGAGCAGTACTTC.

The chain combines TRBV20-1 with TRBJ2-5; possibly TRBD2 for D (5 bases). CDR1 and CDR2 from the germline V gene are DFQATT and SNEGSKA (reference sequence). CDR3 size: 15 residues. V was cut by 3 bases and J by 5 bases, with 19 bases left in between. The CDR3 region has the DNA TGCAGTGCTAGCCCGGAGGCTGGGTGGGCTGAGACCCAGTACTTC. As protein: CSASPEAGWAETQYF.

The rearrangement links TRBV15 to TRBJ1-4; D is uncertain. V was cut by 4 bases and J by 0 bases, with 6 bases left in between. This CDR3 has 14 amino acids. Germline V gene sequence: CDR1 LNHNV, CDR2 YYDKDF (reference sequence). The CDR3 sequence is CATSMAATNEKLFF. The CDR3 region has the DNA TGTGCCACCAGCATGGCAGCAACTAATGAAAAACTGTTTTTT. The entire variable domain, with the rest obtained from reference TRBV15 and TRBJ1-4, is as follows: DAMVIQNPRYQVTQFGKPVTLSCSQTLNHNVMYWYQQKSSQAPKLLFHYYDKDFNNEADTPDNFQSRRPNTSFCFLDIRSPGLGDTAMYLCATSMAATNEKLFFGSGTQLSVL.

The chain links TRBV29-1 to TRBJ2-5; D unresolved. This CDR3 has 12 residues. The V and J ends lost 5 bases and 5 bases respectively, with 12 bases between them. Germline CDR1 reads SQVTM; CDR2 reads ANQGSEA. The CDR3 nucleotides are TGCAGCGTTTGTAGTATGGGCGAGACCCAGTACTTC. The encoded protein is CSVCSMGETQYF.

The chain links TRBV6-1 to TRBJ2-5, with D perhaps TRBD1 or TRBD2 (5 bases each). The V and J ends lost 6 bases and 2 bases respectively, with 13 bases between them. Germline V gives CDR1 MNHNS, CDR2 SASEGT. The CDR3 has 14 residues. The CDR3, as DNA: TGTGCCAGCAGGGATTCAGGGAGACAAGAGACCCAGTACTTC. It specifies CASRDSGRQETQYF.

V gene TRBV15 combines with J gene TRBJ2-7; 12 nucleotides match TRBD2. V shed 1 base, J shed 9 bases, and the junction held 7 bases outside the gene matches. The CDR3 covers 15 residues. In germline, CDR1 is LNHNV, CDR2 YYDKDF (reference sequence). In nucleotides, the CDR3 is TGTGCCACCAGCAGAGGGCTAGCGGGAGGGCCAAGGCAGTACTTC. The encoded protein is CATSRGLAGGPRQYF.

The CDR3 here is CASTRGGALEETQYF. Here the CDR3 DNA reads TGCGCCAGCACCCGGGGGGGGGCCCTAGAAGAGACCCAGTACTTC. The J gene is TRBJ2-5, the V gene TRBV5-1; TRBD2 matches at 8 bases. V lost 6 bases and J lost 3; bases outside the gene matches: 10. There are 15 residues in the CDR3. Germline V lookup: CDR1 SGHRS, CDR2 YFSETQ.

In its sample, this clonotype was seen a few times. The CDR3 DNA reads TGCAGTGCTAGAGTTGGCAGGCTCAACACTGAAGCTTTCTTT. It encodes CSARVGRLNTEAFF. This chain joins TRBV20-1 and TRBJ1-1, with D uncertain. The length of the CDR3 is 14 residues. CDR1 is DFQATT, CDR2 SNEGSKA, per germline (reference sequence). Trimming removed 1 base from V and 2 bases from J, with 11 bases in between.

The rearrangement links TRBV11-2 to TRBJ2-5; 7 bases match TRBD1. J gave up 3 bases and V 5 bases, and 9 bases lay outside the gene matches. The CDR3 length is 15 residues. Germline V gives CDR1 SGHAT, CDR2 FQNNGV. The CDR3 here is CASSRSDRVEETQYF. In DNA, the CDR3 is TGTGCCAGCAGCCGTTCCGACAGGGTAGAAGAGACCCAGTACTTC.

The CDR3, as DNA: TGTGCCAGCAGTGGGGATAAGGGCTCCTACGAGCAGTACTTC. The encoded protein is CASSGDKGSYEQYF. The chain carries TRBV28 and TRBJ2-7, with D hard to call. Germline values: CDR1 MDHEN, CDR2 SYDVKM. The germline V and J ends were trimmed by 5 bases and 0 bases, with 11 bases remaining between them. The length of the CDR3 is 14 residues.

This clonotype was seen only a few times. This chain joins TRBV19 and TRBJ2-7, with 8 bases identical to TRBD2. Germline V gives CDR1 LNHDA, CDR2 SQIVND (reference sequence). The V and J ends lost 4 bases and 2 bases, in that order; junction bases with no gene match: 4. The CDR3 loop spans 14 amino acids. The CDR3 region has the DNA TGTGCCAGTAGTACGGGGGGGGTAGCCTACGAGCAGTACTTC. Protein: CASSTGGVAYEQYF.

CDR3 nucleotides: TGCAGTGCCCCTAAGCTAAGCGGGGCGGGCACAGATACGCAGTATTTT. Protein: CSAPKLSGAGTDTQYF. The V call is TRBV20-1, the J call TRBJ2-3; TRBD2 matches at 7 bases. This CDR3 is built from 16 residues. V lost 6 bases, J lost 1 base, and 13 bases stayed unmatched. Germline CDR1 reads DFQATT; CDR2 reads SNEGSKA (reference sequence).

This clonotype was detected once. This rearrangement joins TRBV6-1 to TRBJ1-5; D is ambiguous. Per germline, CDR1 MNHNS and CDR2 SASEGT. Trimming removed 3 bases from V and 9 bases from J, with 12 bases in between. There are 13 residues in the CDR3. CDR3 sequence: CASSEGNWSPQHF. The CDR3 DNA follows: TGTGCCAGCAGTGAGGGGAATTGGTCGCCCCAGCATTTT.

In its sample, this clonotype was seen a few times. V gene TRBV20-1 combines with J gene TRBJ2-3; 9 bases fit TRBD2. Germline V gene data show CDR1 as DFQATT and CDR2 as SNEGSKA (reference sequence). The CDR3 length is 16 residues. With 0 bases clipped from V and 5 bases from J, the junction kept 9 bases outside the gene matches. CDR3 loop: CSARDPLAGAVDTQYF. The DNA of the CDR3 is TGCAGTGCTAGAGATCCTTTAGCGGGAGCCGTAGATACGCAGTATTTT.

The chain has TRBV4-2 and TRBJ2-5; maybe TRBD2 (6 bases). The CDR3 is 14 residues long. From germline, CDR1 is LGHNA and CDR2 YNFKEQ. The V and J ends lost 3 bases and 3 bases respectively, with 11 bases between them. DNA for the CDR3: TGTGCCAGCAGCCAGACTAGGGGAGAAGAGACCCAGTACTTC. Protein sequence: CASSQTRGEETQYF.

This clonotype came up a few times. The chain has TRBV7-9 and TRBJ2-7; the D is unclear. The CDR3 contains 14 residues. Deletions cut 2 bases from V and 0 bases from J, with 8 bases between. CDR1 SEHNR and CDR2 FQNEAQ come from the germline V gene (reference sequence). The CDR3 is CASSLTRSSYEQYF. Here the CDR3 DNA reads TGTGCCAGCAGCTTAACCAGGAGCTCCTACGAGCAGTACTTC. Using reference TRBV7-9 and TRBJ2-7 for the parts outside the CDR3, the full variable domain is DTGVSQNPRHKITKRGQNVTFRCDPISEHNRLYWYRQTLGQGPEFLTYFQNEAQLEKSRLLSDRFSAERPKGSFSTLEIQRTEQGDSAMYLCASSLTRSSYEQYFGPGTRLTVT.

In its sample, this clonotype is large (0.1 to 1%). The genes are TRBV7-9 and TRBJ1-3; D call uncertain. Germline-derived CDR1 and CDR2 are SEHNR and FQNEAQ (reference sequence). V was clipped by 1 base and J by 8 bases, with 9 bases between them. The CDR3 loop spans 13 amino acids. CDR3 sequence reads: CASSLEVDDTIYF. The DNA for the CDR3 is TGTGCCAGCAGCTTAGAAGTCGATGACACCATATATTTT. Full variable domain (remainder filled in from reference TRBV7-9 and TRBJ1-3): DTGVSQNPRHKITKRGQNVTFRCDPISEHNRLYWYRQTLGQGPEFLTYFQNEAQLEKSRLLSDRFSAERPKGSFSTLEIQRTEQGDSAMYLCASSLEVDDTIYFGEGSWLTVV.

This chain joins TRBV19 and TRBJ2-5; 8 bases agree with TRBD2. The CDR3 has 16 residues. Germline trimming cut 4 bases from V and 4 bases from J; bases unmatched to any gene: 11. CDR1 LNHDA and CDR2 SQIVND come from the germline V gene (reference sequence). CDR3 sequence (DNA): TGTGCCAGTAGTAGGCATCGCGCGGGAGGACGAGAGACCCAGTACTTC. Residues: CASSRHRAGGRETQYF.

The rearrangement links TRBV29-1 to TRBJ2-3; 14 bases map to TRBD2. There are 14 residues in the CDR3. Trimming took 7 bases from V and 4 from J; bases not matched to a gene: 4. Germline V CDR1 and CDR2: SQVTM, ANQGSEA. CDR3 DNA: TGCAGCGGGTCGACTAGCGGGAGGGCAGATACGCAGTATTTT. This gives the protein CSGSTSGRADTQYF.

The V gene is TRBV7-9, the J gene TRBJ1-5, with D possibly matching TRBD1 (6 bases). This CDR3 comprises 15 residues. The V end lost 1 base, the J end lost 2 bases, and 9 bases lay between the germline ends. Germline CDR1 SEHNR, CDR2 FQNEAQ (reference sequence). CDR3 sequence reads: CASSLGQEGNQPQHF. The CDR3 DNA follows: TGTGCCAGCAGCTTAGGACAGGAAGGCAATCAGCCCCAGCATTTT.